This T cell receptor (beta chain) was obtained from a study of CD8 T cells in ankylosing spondylitis (dated by TCRdb to the late 2010s). A note on the overall study: The study set out to find disease-linked TCR variants by profiling T cell receptor beta repertoires in ankylosing spondylitis patients and healthy donors. The full study cohort comprised around 25 ankylosing spondylitis patients and around 100 healthy donors. Peripheral blood was sampled, and synovial fluid was additionally collected from ankylosing spondylitis patients. The paper as a whole reports these results and caveats: The disease-linked clones showed a CD8+ phenotype and occurred at relatively low frequencies in peripheral blood. Significant enrichment of the disease-linked clones was reported in matched synovial fluid samples from ankylosing spondylitis patients. Blood from ankylosing spondylitis patients appeared to be characterized by a TCR beta motif made up of several highly homologous amino acid variants. Some motif variants were previously reported in synovial fluid and blood of reactive arthritis patients, suggesting common disease-initiation mechanisms.

The listed sequencing device is Illumina HiSeq 2500. Quantitative 5'-RACE with molecular barcodes was used to prepare TCR beta libraries. From the authors' description of their analysis: To identify disease-linked TCR variants, a new computational method was used, one built on a probabilistic model of VDJ rearrangement. TCRdb applied fastp at Q25 and MiXCR to the public reads, then kept only in-frame beta chains. Each CDR3 protein gets just one entry, which takes the most common genes and DNA from the rows behind it. None of the V and J calls come from the authors' own analysis; TCRdb made them. Present in this sample are about 210,000 distinct CDR3 sequences, 7.5% to 9.5% of which were seen just once. Around 4.4% of the sample belongs to the ten largest clones. Of note for this clonotype: Its binding antigen is unknown. The missing conserved phenylalanine or tryptophan at the end of this CDR3 makes a read error likely.

The receptor comes from a female donor with ankylosing spondylitis or in good health (not recorded which). Specimen: blood, either unsorted or a sorted T cell fraction (not recorded which).

The sequenced DNA: TGTGCCAGCAGCTCCCCGGGACGATCCTCTGGGGCCAACGTCCTGACTTCC. It translates to CASSSPGRSSGANVLTS. The sequence joins TRBV9 to TRBJ2-6; the D segment is perhaps TRBD1 or TRBD2, each sharing 5 matched bases. From its first to its last residue, the CDR3 has 17 amino acids. The read is trimmed to its CDR3 DNA, 51 bases read in frame from base 1. V and J lose 4 bases and 0 bases, and a span of 14 bases separates them. Looking up the germline V gene yields CDR1 SGDLS and CDR2 YYNGEE.